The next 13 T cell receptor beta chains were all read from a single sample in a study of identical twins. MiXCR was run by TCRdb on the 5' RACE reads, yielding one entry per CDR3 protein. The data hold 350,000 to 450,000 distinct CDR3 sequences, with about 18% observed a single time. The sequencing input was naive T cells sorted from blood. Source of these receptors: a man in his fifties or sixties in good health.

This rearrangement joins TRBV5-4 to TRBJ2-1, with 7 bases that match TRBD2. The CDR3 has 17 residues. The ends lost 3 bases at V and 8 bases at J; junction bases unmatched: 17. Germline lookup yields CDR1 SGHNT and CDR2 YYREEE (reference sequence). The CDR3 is CASSSTVRASGVYEQFF. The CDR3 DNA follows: TGTGCCAGCAGCTCAACCGTCCGGGCGAGCGGGGTCTATGAGCAGTTCTTC.

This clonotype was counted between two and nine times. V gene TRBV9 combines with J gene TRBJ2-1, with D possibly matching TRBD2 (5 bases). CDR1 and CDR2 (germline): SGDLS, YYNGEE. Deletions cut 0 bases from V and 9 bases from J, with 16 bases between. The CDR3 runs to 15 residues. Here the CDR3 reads CASSVASSLGTEQFF. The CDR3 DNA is TGTGCCAGCAGCGTAGCGTCTAGCCTTGGTACTGAGCAGTTCTTC. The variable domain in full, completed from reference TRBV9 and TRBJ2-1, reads DSGVTQTPKHLITATGQRVTLRCSPRSGDLSVYWYQQSLDQGLQFLIQYYNGEERAKGNILERFSAQQFPDLHSELNLSSLELGDSALYFCASSVASSLGTEQFFGPGTRLTVL.

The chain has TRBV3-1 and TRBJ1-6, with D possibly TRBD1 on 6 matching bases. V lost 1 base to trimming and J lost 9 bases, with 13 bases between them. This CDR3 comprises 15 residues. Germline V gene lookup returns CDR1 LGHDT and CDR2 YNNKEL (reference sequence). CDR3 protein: CASSQGTGLSSPLHF. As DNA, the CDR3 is TGTGCCAGCAGCCAAGGAACAGGGCTGAGTTCACCCCTCCACTTT.

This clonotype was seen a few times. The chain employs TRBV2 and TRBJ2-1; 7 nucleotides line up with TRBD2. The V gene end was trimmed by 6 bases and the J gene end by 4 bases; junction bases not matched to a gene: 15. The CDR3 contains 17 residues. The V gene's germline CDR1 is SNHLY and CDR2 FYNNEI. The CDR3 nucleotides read TGTGCCAGCAGCCCCTTAAGTGGGGGGGATCTTTACAATGAGCAGTTCTTC. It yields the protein CASSPLSGGDLYNEQFF.

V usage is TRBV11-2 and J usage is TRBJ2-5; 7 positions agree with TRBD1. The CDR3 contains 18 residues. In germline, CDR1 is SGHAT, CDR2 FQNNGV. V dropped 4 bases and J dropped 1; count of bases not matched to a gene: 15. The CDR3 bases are TGTGCCAGCAGCTCCTCCCCTACAGGGGCTTCGTCCCAAGAGACCCAGTACTTC. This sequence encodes CASSSSPTGASSQETQYF.

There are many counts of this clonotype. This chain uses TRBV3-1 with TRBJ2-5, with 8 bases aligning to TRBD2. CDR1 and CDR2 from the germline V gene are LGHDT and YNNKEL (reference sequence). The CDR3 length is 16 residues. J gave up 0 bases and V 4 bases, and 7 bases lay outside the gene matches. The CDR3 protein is CASSRPLLADQETQYF. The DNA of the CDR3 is TGTGCCAGCAGCCGTCCATTACTAGCGGACCAAGAGACCCAGTACTTC.

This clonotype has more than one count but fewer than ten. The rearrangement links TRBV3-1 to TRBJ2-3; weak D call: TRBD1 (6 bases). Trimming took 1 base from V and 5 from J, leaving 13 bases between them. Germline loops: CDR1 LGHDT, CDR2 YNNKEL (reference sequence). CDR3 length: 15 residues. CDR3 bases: TGTGCCAGCAGCCAAGCTGGGACACCGCGAGATACGCAGTATTTT. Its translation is CASSQAGTPRDTQYF.

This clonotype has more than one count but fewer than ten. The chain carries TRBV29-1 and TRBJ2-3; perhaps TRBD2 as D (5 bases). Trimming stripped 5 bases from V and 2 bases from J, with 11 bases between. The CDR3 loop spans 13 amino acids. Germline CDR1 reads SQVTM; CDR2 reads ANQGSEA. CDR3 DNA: TGCAGCGTTCGGGGTAAAATCACAGATACGCAGTATTTT. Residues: CSVRGKITDTQYF.

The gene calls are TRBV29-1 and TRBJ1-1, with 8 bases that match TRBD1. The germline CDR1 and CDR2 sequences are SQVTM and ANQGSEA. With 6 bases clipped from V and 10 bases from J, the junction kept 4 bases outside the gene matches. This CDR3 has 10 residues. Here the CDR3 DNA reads TGCAGCGTATCACAGGGGGGAGCTTTCTTT. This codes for CSVSQGGAFF.

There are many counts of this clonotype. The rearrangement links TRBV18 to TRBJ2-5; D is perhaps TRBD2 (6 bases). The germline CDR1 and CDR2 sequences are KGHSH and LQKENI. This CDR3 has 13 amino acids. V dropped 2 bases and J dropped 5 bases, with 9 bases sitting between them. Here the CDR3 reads CASSPTAGETQYF. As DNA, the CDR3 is TGTGCCAGCTCACCAACCGCGGGGGAGACCCAGTACTTC. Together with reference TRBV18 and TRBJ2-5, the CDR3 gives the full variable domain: NAGVMQNPRHLVRRRGQEARLRCSPMKGHSHVYWYRQLPEEGLKFMVYLQKENIIDESGMPKERFSAEFPKEGPSILRIQQVVRGDSAAYFCASSPTAGETQYFGPGTRLLVL.

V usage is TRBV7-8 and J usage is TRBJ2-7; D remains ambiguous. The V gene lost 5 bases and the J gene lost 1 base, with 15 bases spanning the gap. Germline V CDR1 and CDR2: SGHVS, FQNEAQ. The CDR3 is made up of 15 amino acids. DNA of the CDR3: TGTGCCAGCAGCCCTTCGGAGCGTAATTCCTACGAGCAGTACTTC. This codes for CASSPSERNSYEQYF. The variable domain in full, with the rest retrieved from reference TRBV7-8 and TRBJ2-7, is GAGVSQSPRYKVAKRGQDVALRCDPISGHVSLFWYQQALGQGPEFLTYFQNEAQLDKSGLPSDRFFAERPEGSVSTLKIQRTQQEDSAVYLCASSPSERNSYEQYFGPGTRLTVT.

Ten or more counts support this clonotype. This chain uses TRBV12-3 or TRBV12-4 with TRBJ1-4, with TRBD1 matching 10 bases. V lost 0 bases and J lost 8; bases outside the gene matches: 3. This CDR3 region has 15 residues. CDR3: CASSLAQGQGEKLFF. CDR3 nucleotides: TGTGCCAGCAGTTTAGCGCAGGGACAGGGGGAAAAACTGTTTTTT.

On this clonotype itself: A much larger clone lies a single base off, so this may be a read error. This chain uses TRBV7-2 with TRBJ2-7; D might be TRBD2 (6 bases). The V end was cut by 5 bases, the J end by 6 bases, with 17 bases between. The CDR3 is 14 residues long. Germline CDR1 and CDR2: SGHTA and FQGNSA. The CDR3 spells CASSPRDFQSEQYF. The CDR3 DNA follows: TGTGCCAGCAGCCCCCGGGACTTTCAATCCGAGCAGTACTTC.